Below, 2 T cell receptor beta chains from the same sample are listed, as sequenced in a study of cytomegalovirus exposure and HLA in healthy donors. Researchers ran the PCR with 60 Vbeta and 13 Jbeta primers. Libraries were prepared by immunoSEQ multiplex PCR; TCRdb keeps only in-frame clonotypes and omits some of them. The sample contains about 160,000 clones, around 82% of which appear only once. Sequencing was carried out using PBMCs. The receptors derive from a male donor in good health and CMV-seronegative.

The chain carries TRBV5-1 and TRBJ1-6; 9 bases are shared with TRBD1. Per germline, CDR1 SGHRS and CDR2 YFSETQ. Trimming removed 4 bases from V and 0 bases from J; junction bases left unmatched: 2. The CDR3 contains 16 residues. CDR3 in DNA: TGCGCCAGCAGCCAGGACAGGGGCTCCTATAATTCACCCCTCCACTTT. Its protein product is CASSQDRGSYNSPLHF.

This clone is a singleton in its sample. The V gene is TRBV10-1, the J gene TRBJ2-1; the D gene is possibly TRBD2 (5 bases). Germline-derived CDR1 and CDR2 are WNHNN and SYGVQD (reference sequence). Trimming cost V 2 bases and J 5 bases, with 10 bases left between them. This CDR3 has 14 amino acids. The CDR3 here is CASSETLGDNEQFF. As DNA, the CDR3 is TGCGCCAGCAGTGAGACCCTGGGAGACAATGAGCAGTTCTTC.